Below, 30 T cell receptor beta chains from the same sample are listed, as sequenced in a study of identical twins. MiXCR, applied by TCRdb to the 5' RACE reads, yields one record per CDR3 protein. The repertoire holds about 450,000 distinct CDR3 sequences, 18% seen once, with roughly 12% in the top ten. Input material: naive T cells sorted from blood. The receptors come from a man aged 50 or older in good health.

This clonotype was counted ten times or more. The V and J genes are TRBV6-2 or TRBV6-3 and TRBJ2-1, with 7 bases fitting TRBD2. The CDR3 contains 13 residues. CDR1 MNHEY and CDR2 SVGEGT come from the germline V gene. V lost 10 bases, J lost 8 bases, and 11 bases stayed unmatched. The chain's CDR3 is CATYGLAEDEQFF. As DNA, the CDR3 is TGTGCCACCTACGGGCTAGCGGAAGATGAGCAGTTCTTC.

The chain recombines TRBV6-2 or TRBV6-3 with TRBJ2-7; 8 positions agree with TRBD1. This CDR3 region has 17 residues. The trim removed 7 bases at V and 2 bases at J, leaving 16 bases unmatched. The germline gives CDR1 MNHEY, CDR2 SVGEGT. The CDR3 spells CASNTPFRDRSTYEQYF. The CDR3 coding sequence is TGTGCCAGCAATACACCATTCCGGGACAGGAGCACCTACGAGCAGTACTTC.

This clonotype was observed a few times. V and J are TRBV5-1 and TRBJ1-1, with no clear D. V was shortened by 0 bases and J by 1 base, with 10 bases between the two germline ends. Per the germline V gene, CDR1 is SGHRS and CDR2 is YFSETQ. This CDR3 is built from 15 residues. CDR3 protein: CASSLGSGANTEAFF. The CDR3 DNA reads TGCGCCAGCAGCTTGGGGAGCGGCGCGAACACTGAAGCTTTCTTT. Filled out from reference TRBV5-1 and TRBJ1-1, the complete variable domain reads KAGVTQTPRYLIKTRGQQVTLSCSPISGHRSVSWYQQTPGQGLQFLFEYFSETQRNKGNFPGRFSGRQFSNSRSEMNVSTLELGDSALYLCASSLGSGANTEAFFGQGTRLTVV.

This clonotype was detected many times. The V call is TRBV4-2, the J call TRBJ2-1, with TRBD2 matching 14 bases. Germline V gives CDR1 LGHNA, CDR2 YNFKEQ. With 3 bases clipped from V and 9 bases from J, the junction kept 13 bases outside the gene matches. The length of the CDR3 is 18 residues. CDR3 nucleotide sequence: TGTGCCAGCAGCCAGGAAGCCGGGACTAGCGGGGGCGGGGGTGAGCAGTTCTTC. Translating it yields CASSQEAGTSGGGGEQFF.

In this sample, this clonotype turned up many times. V gene TRBV20-1 combines with J gene TRBJ1-1; no reliable D call. V gave up 6 bases and J gave up 4 bases, with 12 bases separating them. The length of the CDR3 is 12 residues. The germline V gene has CDR1 DFQATT and CDR2 SNEGSKA (reference sequence). The CDR3 reads CSAAELGTEAFF. CDR3 sequence (DNA): TGCAGTGCAGCTGAACTGGGCACTGAAGCTTTCTTT.

This clonotype was observed at least ten times. V gene TRBV20-1 combines with J gene TRBJ1-2, with a tentative D call TRBD1 (5 bases). Germline V gene data show CDR1 as DFQATT and CDR2 as SNEGSKA (reference sequence). This CDR3 spans 14 amino acids. The V gene lost 0 bases and the J gene lost 3 bases, with 11 bases spanning the gap. The CDR3 loop reads CSARDTGEDYGYTF. The CDR3 DNA reads TGCAGTGCTAGAGACACGGGGGAGGACTATGGCTACACCTTC.

This clonotype was counted ten times or more. The chain recombines TRBV5-1 with TRBJ2-7; 9 bases agree with TRBD1. The CDR3 sequence is 16 residues long. The germline V gene has CDR1 SGHRS and CDR2 YFSETQ. V lost 0 bases and J lost 1; bases outside the gene matches: 5. CDR3 region: CASSLGTGEASYEQYF. CDR3 DNA sequence: TGCGCCAGCAGCTTGGGGACAGGGGAAGCGTCCTACGAGCAGTACTTC.

V and J are TRBV6-1 and TRBJ2-7; D possibly corresponds to TRBD2 (5 bases). V lost 4 bases, J lost 5 bases, and 18 bases lay in between. Germline CDR1 and CDR2: MNHNS and SASEGT. CDR3 length equals 15 residues. The chain's CDR3 is CASSVPLGTADEQYF. The CDR3 coding sequence is TGTGCCAGCAGTGTCCCACTAGGAACTGCGGACGAGCAGTACTTC.

This clonotype came up many times. The chain joins TRBV12-3 or TRBV12-4 to TRBJ2-7, with D perhaps being TRBD1 or TRBD2 (5 bases each). Trimming left V 6 bases short and J 1 base short, with 16 bases between. The CDR3 consists of 15 residues. This CDR3 is CASRMGRLESYEQYF. The DNA for the CDR3 is TGTGCCAGCAGAATGGGACGGTTGGAATCCTACGAGCAGTACTTC.

The chain combines TRBV19 with TRBJ1-4; tentatively, D is TRBD1 (5 bases). The V gene's germline CDR1 is LNHDA and CDR2 SQIVND (reference sequence). The CDR3 contains 13 residues. Trimming stripped 6 bases from V and 8 bases from J, with 13 bases between. The CDR3 sequence: CASSLRGYEKLFF. The CDR3 nucleotides are TGTGCCAGTAGCCTCCGGGGCTACGAAAAACTGTTTTTT.

V usage is TRBV20-1 and J usage is TRBJ1-1; D might be TRBD1 (6 bases). This CDR3 contains 14 residues. The germline V gene has CDR1 DFQATT and CDR2 SNEGSKA (reference sequence). V was cut by 0 bases and J by 5 bases, with 13 bases left in between. CDR3 region: CSARDLQGRTEAFF. CDR3 nucleotides: TGCAGTGCTAGAGATCTGCAGGGGAGGACTGAAGCTTTCTTT.

The chain couples TRBV7-8 to TRBJ2-2; maybe TRBD2 (7 bases). CDR1 and CDR2 from the germline V gene are SGHVS and FQNEAQ. With 5 bases removed from V and 5 bases from J, the gap between germline ends came to 12 bases. The CDR3 extends over 14 amino acids. The CDR3 coding sequence is TGTGCCAGCAGCGGGGGGGCGGGGACCGGGGAGCTGTTTTTT. Translation gives CASSGGAGTGELFF.

The chain carries TRBV7-6 and TRBJ2-7, with TRBD1 identical over 9 bases. CDR1 SGHVS and CDR2 FNYEAQ come from the germline V gene. The junction had 6 bases not matched to a gene; V was cut back by 0 bases and J by 3 bases. This CDR3 has 16 amino acids. CDR3 in amino acids: CASSLAWGGQGYEQYF. The DNA of the CDR3 is TGTGCCAGCAGCTTAGCTTGGGGGGGACAGGGCTACGAGCAGTACTTC.

The V gene is TRBV12-3 or TRBV12-4, the J gene TRBJ1-5; D uncertain. CDR3 size: 13 residues. Trimming stripped 6 bases from V and 6 bases from J, with 12 bases between. CDR3 region: CASSPTGSQPQHF. The CDR3 bases are TGTGCCAGCAGCCCGACGGGGAGTCAGCCCCAGCATTTT.

V usage is TRBV20-1 and J usage is TRBJ2-7; D is perhaps TRBD2 (6 bases). Trimming took off 3 bases at V and 2 bases at J, with 11 bases between the two ends. Germline-derived CDR1 and CDR2 are DFQATT and SNEGSKA (reference sequence). The CDR3 is 13 amino acids. CDR3 loop: CSARRSGTYEQYF. The CDR3 region has the DNA TGCAGTGCTAGGCGTAGCGGTACCTACGAGCAGTACTTC.

This clonotype occurred many times. V and J are TRBV5-1 and TRBJ1-1, with TRBD1 as a possible D gene (5 bases). V lost 4 bases, J lost 3 bases, and 13 bases lay in between. CDR3 size: 14 residues. Germline CDR1 and CDR2: SGHRS and YFSETQ. The CDR3 DNA sequence: TGCGCCAGCAGCCCATCCGGACACCACACTGAAGCTTTCTTT. Residues: CASSPSGHHTEAFF. The variable domain in full, with the rest retrieved from reference TRBV5-1 and TRBJ1-1, is KAGVTQTPRYLIKTRGQQVTLSCSPISGHRSVSWYQQTPGQGLQFLFEYFSETQRNKGNFPGRFSGRQFSNSRSEMNVSTLELGDSALYLCASSPSGHHTEAFFGQGTRLTVV.

A few counts support this clonotype. At one boundary the junction diverges from the germline segment, which might be a read error. The chain employs TRBV29-1 and TRBJ2-3; TRBD2 is a possible D gene (5 bases). The germline gives CDR1 SQVTM, CDR2 ANQGSEA. The length of the CDR3 is 17 residues. CDR3: CSVEPASPDRSIDTQYF. CDR3 DNA: TGCAGCGTTGAACCCGCTAGCCCGGACCGCAGCATAGATACGCAGTATTTT.

The chain carries TRBV29-1 and TRBJ2-3, with 8 bases identical to TRBD1. The CDR3 is 14 amino acids. Germline values: CDR1 SQVTM, CDR2 ANQGSEA. With 8 bases clipped from V and 3 bases from J, the junction kept 10 bases outside the gene matches. CDR3 in DNA: TGCAGCCTCACAGGGGGGCAGGCAACAGATACGCAGTATTTT. Its protein product is CSLTGGQATDTQYF.

This clonotype was counted between two and nine times. The chain links TRBV9 to TRBJ2-1; 9 bases align to TRBD1. With 0 bases clipped from V and 8 bases from J, the junction kept 3 bases outside the gene matches. This CDR3 is built from 14 residues. Germline V gene sequence: CDR1 SGDLS, CDR2 YYNGEE. DNA of the CDR3: TGTGCCAGCAGCGTAGGGGGACAGGGCTATGAGCAGTTCTTC. Its translation: CASSVGGQGYEQFF.

The table lists this clonotype with a few counts. The chain links TRBV5-1 to TRBJ2-2; a weak D match, TRBD1 (5 bases). V lost 0 bases and J 6 bases, leaving 12 bases between the germline ends. Germline V gene sequence: CDR1 SGHRS, CDR2 YFSETQ. The CDR3 extends over 15 amino acids. The CDR3 region has the DNA TGCGCCAGCAGCTTGGTCCCAGGGTCGGCCGGGGAGCTGTTTTTT. This encodes CASSLVPGSAGELFF.

There are a few counts of this clonotype. This chain links TRBV20-1 with TRBJ1-5; no clear D. V was shortened by 7 bases and J by 0 bases, with 10 bases between the two germline ends. Germline CDR1 is DFQATT and CDR2 is SNEGSKA (reference sequence). The CDR3 spans 13 residues. CDR3 residues: CSGGSYSNQPQHF. The CDR3 bases are TGCAGTGGTGGAAGTTATAGCAATCAGCCCCAGCATTTT.

This clonotype occurred a few times. This chain links TRBV15 with TRBJ2-1; possibly TRBD1 or TRBD2 for D (5 bases each). Germline V gene sequence: CDR1 LNHNV, CDR2 YYDKDF (reference sequence). This CDR3 is built from 17 residues. With 0 bases removed from V and 3 bases from J, the gap between germline ends came to 15 bases. The CDR3 loop is CATSRDRAGTLYNEQFF. Here the CDR3 DNA reads TGTGCCACCAGCAGAGATCGAGCCGGGACCCTCTACAATGAGCAGTTCTTC.

The J gene is TRBJ2-5, the V gene TRBV4-2; D might be TRBD1 or TRBD2, each matching 7 bases. Trimming shortened V by 0 bases and J by 5 bases, and 19 bases separated the two germline ends. The CDR3 extends over 17 amino acids. Germline CDR1 reads LGHNA; CDR2 reads YNFKEQ. CDR3 DNA: TGTGCCAGCAGCCAAGAATACACCCGACAGGGAGGGGAGACCCAGTACTTC. This encodes CASSQEYTRQGGETQYF.

The table lists this clonotype with a few counts. This chain joins TRBV5-1 and TRBJ1-2, with 8 nucleotides matching TRBD1. CDR1 and CDR2 (germline): SGHRS, YFSETQ. CDR3 length: 14 amino acids. The V gene end was trimmed by 0 bases and the J gene end by 4 bases; junction bases not matched to a gene: 2. The CDR3 spells CASSLAGGFYGYTF. For the CDR3, the DNA is TGCGCCAGCAGCTTGGCAGGGGGCTTCTATGGCTACACCTTC.

This clonotype was seen repeatedly, ten times or more. The chain recombines TRBV4-2 with TRBJ1-5, with a weak D call TRBD1 (5 bases). CDR1 is LGHNA and CDR2 is YNFKEQ in the germline V gene. The CDR3 consists of 15 residues. V gave up 0 bases and J gave up 4 bases, with 10 bases separating them. The DNA of the CDR3 is TGTGCCAGCAGCCAAGATTTCGACAGTAATCAGCCCCAGCATTTT. Amino acid sequence: CASSQDFDSNQPQHF.

V is TRBV11-2 and J is TRBJ2-7, with D perhaps TRBD2 (5 bases). The CDR3 length is 13 residues. Trimming left V 5 bases short and J 2 bases short, with 10 bases between. CDR1 and CDR2 (germline): SGHAT, FQNNGV. The CDR3 DNA follows: TGTGCCAGCAGCCCAACTAGGACCTACGAGCAGTACTTC. It yields the protein CASSPTRTYEQYF.

CDR3 sequence: CASSWGLRTDTQYF. The DNA of the CDR3 is TGTGCCAGCAGTTGGGGACTTAGAACAGATACGCAGTATTTT. The V call is TRBV6-2 or TRBV6-3, the J call TRBJ2-3; weak D call: TRBD2 (6 bases). The CDR3 loop spans 14 amino acids. Trimming shortened V by 4 bases and J by 3 bases, and 11 bases separated the two germline ends. From germline, CDR1 is MNHEY and CDR2 SVGEGT.

CDR3: CASSRDQLASGDTQYF. CDR3 in DNA: TGTGCCAGCAGTAGAGACCAACTAGCGTCCGGGGATACGCAGTATTTT. V is TRBV12-3 or TRBV12-4 and J is TRBJ2-3, with 7 bases identical to TRBD2. The V and J ends lost 5 bases and 6 bases, in that order; junction bases with no gene match: 14. The length of the CDR3 is 16 residues.

In its sample, this clonotype was seen a few times. A junction boundary mismatches the germline segment, possibly from a read error. CDR3: CASSVAGAPDTQYF. In nucleotides, the CDR3 is TGTGCCAGCAGTGTAGCGGGGGCCCCAGATACGCAGTATTTT. This chain uses TRBV12-3 or TRBV12-4 with TRBJ2-3; TRBD2 matches at 9 bases. The CDR3 is 14 amino acids.

In this sample, this clonotype turned up a few times. V is TRBV10-3 and J is TRBJ2-3; TRBD1 matches at 7 bases. The length of the CDR3 is 16 residues. Germline trimming cut 0 bases from V and 6 bases from J; bases unmatched to any gene: 9. Germline loops: CDR1 ENHRY, CDR2 SYGVKD. CDR3 amino acids: CAISESWDSYRDTQYF. CDR3 nucleotides: TGTGCCATCAGTGAGTCGTGGGACAGCTACCGCGATACGCAGTATTTT.